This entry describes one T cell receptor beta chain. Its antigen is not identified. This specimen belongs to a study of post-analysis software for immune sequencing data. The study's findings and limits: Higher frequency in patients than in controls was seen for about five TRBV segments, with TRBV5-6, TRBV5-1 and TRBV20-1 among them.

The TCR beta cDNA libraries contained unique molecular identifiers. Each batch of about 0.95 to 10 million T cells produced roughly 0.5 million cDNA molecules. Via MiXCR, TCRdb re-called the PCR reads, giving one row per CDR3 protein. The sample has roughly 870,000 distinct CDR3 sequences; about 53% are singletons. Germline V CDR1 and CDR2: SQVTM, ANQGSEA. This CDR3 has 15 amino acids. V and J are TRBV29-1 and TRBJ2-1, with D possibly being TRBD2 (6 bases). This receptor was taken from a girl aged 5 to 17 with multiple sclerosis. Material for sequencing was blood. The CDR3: CNVTSGRGRENEQFF. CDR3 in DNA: TGCAACGTGACTTCGGGACGGGGACGGGAGAATGAGCAGTTCTTC.